This TCR beta chain was observed in a study of cytotoxic CD8 clonotypes in ibrutinib-treated CLL. As for the study in general: Sequenced samples delivered averages of around 250,000 productive templates and roughly 94,000 productive rearrangements.

The CDR3 runs to 13 residues. The germline V gene has CDR1 SGHNT and CDR2 YYREEE (reference sequence). Assay used: immunoSEQ multiplex PCR; TCRdb lists only in-frame clones, some missing. The sample records approximately 340,000 clones, 67% being singletons. For TCR beta libraries, around 1.8 micrograms of genomic DNA were obtained from cryopreserved PBMCs. Findings and caveats of the study: Having risen at ibrutinib response, clonality had fallen back toward baseline by progression. Sample timing was unmatched between remission and later-progressing patients; lymph nodes unstudied.

This clone was picked up one time. Its antigen is still unknown. One end of the junction fails to match germline, which may point to a read error. V is TRBV5-4 and J is TRBJ2-1; no clear D. Sequenced here: PBMCs, sampled after 36 months of ibrutinib treatment. This receptor was obtained from a human donor with chronic lymphocytic leukemia. The CDR3 is CASSIGPYNEQFF. The CDR3 bases are TGTGCCAGCAGCATCGGACCCTATAATGAGCAGTTCTTC.